This T cell receptor beta chain was sequenced for a study of T-cell reconstitution after alpha-beta-depleted transplantation in children. The germline gives CDR1 ENHRY, CDR2 SYGVKD. Trimming removed 0 bases at V and 4 bases at J, with 13 bases between. The CDR3 runs 16 residues. Preparation of the TCRbeta library was carried out with unique molecular identifiers. MiXCR, run by TCRdb on the PCR reads, gives a single entry per CDR3 protein. Altogether approximately 6,500 distinct CDR3 sequences are present, about 11% being singletons, with the ten largest covering under 25%. This clonotype appeared many times.

The rearrangement links TRBV10-3 to TRBJ1-3, with D uncertain. The sample here was PBMCs, mostly from graft donor cells, taken 180 days after TCRalphabeta/CD19-depleted stem cell transplant. This clonotype was obtained from a child less than two years old who had a stem cell transplant for acute myeloid leukemia, so the T cells may come from the graft donor. Written as DNA, the CDR3 is TGTGCCATCAGTGAGTCGCTGTGGGAGGGAGGAAACACCATATATTTT. Protein: CAISESLWEGGNTIYF.